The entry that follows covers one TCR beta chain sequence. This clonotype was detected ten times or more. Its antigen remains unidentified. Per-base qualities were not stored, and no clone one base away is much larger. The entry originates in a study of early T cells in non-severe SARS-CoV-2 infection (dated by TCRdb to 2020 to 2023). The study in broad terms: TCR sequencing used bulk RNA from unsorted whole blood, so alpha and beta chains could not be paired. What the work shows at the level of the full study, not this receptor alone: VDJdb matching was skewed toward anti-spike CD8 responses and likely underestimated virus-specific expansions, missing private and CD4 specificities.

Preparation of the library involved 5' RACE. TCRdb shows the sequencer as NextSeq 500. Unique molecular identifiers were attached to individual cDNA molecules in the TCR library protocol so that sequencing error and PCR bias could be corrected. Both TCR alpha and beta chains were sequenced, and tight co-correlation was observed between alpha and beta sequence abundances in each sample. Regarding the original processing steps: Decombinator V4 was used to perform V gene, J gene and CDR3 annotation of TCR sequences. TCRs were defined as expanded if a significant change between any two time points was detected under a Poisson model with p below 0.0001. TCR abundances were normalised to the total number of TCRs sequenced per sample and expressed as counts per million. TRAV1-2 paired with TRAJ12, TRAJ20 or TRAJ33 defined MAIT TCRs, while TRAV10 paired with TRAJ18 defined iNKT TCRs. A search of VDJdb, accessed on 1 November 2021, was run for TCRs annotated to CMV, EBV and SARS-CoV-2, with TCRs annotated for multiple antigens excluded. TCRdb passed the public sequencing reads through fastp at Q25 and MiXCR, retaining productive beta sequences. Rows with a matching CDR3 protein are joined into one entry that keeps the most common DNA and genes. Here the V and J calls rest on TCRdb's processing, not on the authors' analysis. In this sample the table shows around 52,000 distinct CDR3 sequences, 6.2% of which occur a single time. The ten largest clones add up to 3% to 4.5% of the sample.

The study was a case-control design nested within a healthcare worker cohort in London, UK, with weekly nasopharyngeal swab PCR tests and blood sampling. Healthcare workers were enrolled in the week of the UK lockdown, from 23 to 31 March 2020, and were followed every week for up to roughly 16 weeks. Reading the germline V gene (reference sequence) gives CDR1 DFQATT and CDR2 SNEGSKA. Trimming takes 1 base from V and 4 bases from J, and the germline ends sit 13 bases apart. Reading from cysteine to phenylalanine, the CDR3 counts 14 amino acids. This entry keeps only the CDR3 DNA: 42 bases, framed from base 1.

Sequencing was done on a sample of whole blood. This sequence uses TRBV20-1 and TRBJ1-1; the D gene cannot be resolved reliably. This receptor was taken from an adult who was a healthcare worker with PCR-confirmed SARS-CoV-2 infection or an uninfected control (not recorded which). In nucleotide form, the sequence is TGCAGTGCTAGAGTGCCGGGCGGAGGCACTGAAGCTTTCTTT. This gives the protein CSARVPGGGTEAFF.